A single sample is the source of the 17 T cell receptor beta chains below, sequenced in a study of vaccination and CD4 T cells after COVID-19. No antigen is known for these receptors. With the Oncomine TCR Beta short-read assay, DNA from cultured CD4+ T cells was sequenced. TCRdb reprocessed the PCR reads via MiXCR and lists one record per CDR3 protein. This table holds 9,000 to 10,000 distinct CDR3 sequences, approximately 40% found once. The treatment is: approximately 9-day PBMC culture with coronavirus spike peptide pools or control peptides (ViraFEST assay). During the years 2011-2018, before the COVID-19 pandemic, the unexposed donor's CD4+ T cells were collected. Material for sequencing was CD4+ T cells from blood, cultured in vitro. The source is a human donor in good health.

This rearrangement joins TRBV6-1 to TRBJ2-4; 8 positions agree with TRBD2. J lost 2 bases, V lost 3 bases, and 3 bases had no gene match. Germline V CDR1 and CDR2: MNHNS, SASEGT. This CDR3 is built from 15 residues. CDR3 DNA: TGTGCCAGCAGTGAGGCGGGGGGCACCAAAAACATTCAGTACTTC. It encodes CASSEAGGTKNIQYF.

This chain's CDR3 is CASSSRTSGDYNEQFF. The CDR3 DNA is TGTGCCAGCAGCTCGCGGACTAGCGGGGACTACAATGAGCAGTTCTTC. This chain joins TRBV7-7 and TRBJ2-1; 12 bases are a match to TRBD2. V was clipped by 4 bases and J by 3 bases; unmatched bases: 4. Germline values: CDR1 SSHAT, CDR2 FNYEAQ (reference sequence). This CDR3 comprises 16 residues.

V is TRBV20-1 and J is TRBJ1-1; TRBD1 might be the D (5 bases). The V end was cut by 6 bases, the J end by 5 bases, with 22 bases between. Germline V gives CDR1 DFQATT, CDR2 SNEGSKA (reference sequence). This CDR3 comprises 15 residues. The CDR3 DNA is TGCAGTGCCCCAGCAGAGGGTAACAGGAGGACTGAAGCTTTCTTT. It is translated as CSAPAEGNRRTEAFF.

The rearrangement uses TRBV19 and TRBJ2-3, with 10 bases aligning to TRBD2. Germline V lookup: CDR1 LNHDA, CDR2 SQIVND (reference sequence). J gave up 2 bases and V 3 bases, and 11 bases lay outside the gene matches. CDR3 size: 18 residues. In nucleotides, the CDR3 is TGTGCCAGTAGTATCGAAGGTGCACTAGCGGGGATCACAGATACGCAGTATTTT. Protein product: CASSIEGALAGITDTQYF.

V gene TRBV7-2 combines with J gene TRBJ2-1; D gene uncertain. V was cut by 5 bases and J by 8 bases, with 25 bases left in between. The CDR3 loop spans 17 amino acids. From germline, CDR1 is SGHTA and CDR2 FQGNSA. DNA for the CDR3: TGTGCCAGCAGCGCAGATAAAGGAAGAGCAAGGTTCTATGAGCAGTTCTTC. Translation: CASSADKGRARFYEQFF.

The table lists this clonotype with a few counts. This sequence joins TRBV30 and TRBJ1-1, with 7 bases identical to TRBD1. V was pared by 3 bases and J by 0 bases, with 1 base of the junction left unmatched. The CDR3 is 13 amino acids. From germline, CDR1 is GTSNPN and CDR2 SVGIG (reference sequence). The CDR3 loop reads CAWRTGMNTEAFF. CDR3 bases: TGTGCCTGGAGGACAGGGATGAACACTGAAGCTTTCTTT.

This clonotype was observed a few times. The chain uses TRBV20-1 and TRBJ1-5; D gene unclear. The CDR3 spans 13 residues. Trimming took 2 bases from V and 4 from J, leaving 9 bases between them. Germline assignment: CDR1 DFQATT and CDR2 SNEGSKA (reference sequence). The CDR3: CSARTGRNQPQHF. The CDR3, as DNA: TGCAGTGCTAGAACGGGAAGGAATCAGCCCCAGCATTTT.

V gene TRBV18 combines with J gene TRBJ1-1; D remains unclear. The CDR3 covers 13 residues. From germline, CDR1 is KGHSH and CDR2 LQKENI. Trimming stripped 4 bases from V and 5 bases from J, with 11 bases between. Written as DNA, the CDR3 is TGTGCCAGCTCACGCAGTGGAGGGACTGAAGCTTTCTTT. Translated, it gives CASSRSGGTEAFF.

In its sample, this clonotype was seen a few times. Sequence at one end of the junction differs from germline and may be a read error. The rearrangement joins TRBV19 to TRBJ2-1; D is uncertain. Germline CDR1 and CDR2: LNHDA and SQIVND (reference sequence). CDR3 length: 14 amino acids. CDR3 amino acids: CASSIPPPYDEQFF. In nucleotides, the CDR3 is TGTGCCAGTAGTATTCCACCCCCCTACGATGAGCAGTTCTTC.

CDR3 loop: CASSLYKGPLHF. The CDR3 DNA is TGTGCCAGCAGTCTATACAAGGGACCGCTCCACTTT. The chain is built from TRBV2 and TRBJ1-6; possible D gene TRBD1, 5 bases. The CDR3 length is 12 residues. Germline CDR1 is SNHLY and CDR2 is FYNNEI. Trimming shortened V by 5 bases and J by 16 bases, and 15 bases separated the two germline ends.

CDR3 nucleotides: TGCAGTGCTAGAGCGTTTGGGGGGAGTGGAGATACGCAGTATTTT. Protein product: CSARAFGGSGDTQYF. The chain joins TRBV20-1 to TRBJ2-3; the D gene is possibly TRBD2 (6 bases). The germline V gene encodes CDR1 DFQATT and CDR2 SNEGSKA (reference sequence). The CDR3 length is 15 residues. Trimming shortened V by 1 base and J by 5 bases, and 16 bases separated the two germline ends.

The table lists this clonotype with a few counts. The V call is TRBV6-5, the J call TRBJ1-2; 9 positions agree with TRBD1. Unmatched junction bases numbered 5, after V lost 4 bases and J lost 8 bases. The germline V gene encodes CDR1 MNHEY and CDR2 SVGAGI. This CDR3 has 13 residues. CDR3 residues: CASSWTGVQGYTF. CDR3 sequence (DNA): TGTGCCAGCAGTTGGACAGGGGTTCAAGGCTACACCTTC.

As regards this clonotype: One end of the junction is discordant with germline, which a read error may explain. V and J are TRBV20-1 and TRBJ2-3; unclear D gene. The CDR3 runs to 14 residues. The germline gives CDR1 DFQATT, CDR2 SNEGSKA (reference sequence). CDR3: CSATPQRSTETQYF. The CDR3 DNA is TGCAGTGCGACCCCCCAGCGAAGCACAGAGACGCAGTATTTT.

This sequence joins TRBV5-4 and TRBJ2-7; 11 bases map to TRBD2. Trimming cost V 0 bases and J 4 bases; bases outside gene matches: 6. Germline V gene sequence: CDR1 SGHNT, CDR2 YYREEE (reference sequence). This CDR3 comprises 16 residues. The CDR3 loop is CASSLGLAGGLYEQYF. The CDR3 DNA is TGTGCCAGCAGCTTGGGGCTAGCGGGAGGTTTGTACGAGCAGTACTTC.

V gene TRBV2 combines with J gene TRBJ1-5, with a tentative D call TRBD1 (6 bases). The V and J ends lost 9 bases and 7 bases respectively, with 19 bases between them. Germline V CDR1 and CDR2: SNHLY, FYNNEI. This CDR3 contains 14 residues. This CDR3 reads CASRRDIQGQPQHF. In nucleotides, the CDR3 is TGTGCCAGTCGAAGGGACATTCAAGGGCAGCCCCAGCATTTT.

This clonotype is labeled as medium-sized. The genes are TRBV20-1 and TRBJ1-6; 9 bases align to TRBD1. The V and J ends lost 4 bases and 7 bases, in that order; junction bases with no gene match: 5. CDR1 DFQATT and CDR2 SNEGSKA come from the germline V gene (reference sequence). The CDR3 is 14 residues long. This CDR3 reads CSAKPGTGNSPLHF. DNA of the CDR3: TGCAGTGCTAAACCCGGGACAGGGAATTCACCCCTCCACTTT.

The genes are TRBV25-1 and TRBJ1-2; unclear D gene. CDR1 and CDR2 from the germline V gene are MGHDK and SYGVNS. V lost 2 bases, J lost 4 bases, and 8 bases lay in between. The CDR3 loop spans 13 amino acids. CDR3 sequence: CASSEGLFYGYTF. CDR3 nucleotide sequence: TGTGCCAGCAGTGAAGGGCTTTTCTATGGCTACACCTTC.